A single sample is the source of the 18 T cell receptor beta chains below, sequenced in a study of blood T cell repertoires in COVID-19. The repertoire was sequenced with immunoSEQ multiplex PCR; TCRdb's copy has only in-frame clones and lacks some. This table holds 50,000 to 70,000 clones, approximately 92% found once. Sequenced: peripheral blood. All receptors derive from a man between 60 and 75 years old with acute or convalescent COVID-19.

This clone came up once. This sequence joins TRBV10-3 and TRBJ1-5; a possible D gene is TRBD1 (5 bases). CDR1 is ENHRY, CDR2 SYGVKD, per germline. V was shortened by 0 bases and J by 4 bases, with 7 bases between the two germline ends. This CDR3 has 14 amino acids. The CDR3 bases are TGTGCCATCAGTGAGTCCAGGGATAATCAGCCCCAGCATTTT. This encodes CAISESRDNQPQHF.

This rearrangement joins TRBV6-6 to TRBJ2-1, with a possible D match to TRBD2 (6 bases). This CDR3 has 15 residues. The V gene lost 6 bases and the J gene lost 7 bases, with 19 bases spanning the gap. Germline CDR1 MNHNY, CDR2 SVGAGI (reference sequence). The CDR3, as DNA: TGTGCCAGCAGACCCCCGGGGGAGAATGGAAATGAGCAGTTCTTC. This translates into CASRPPGENGNEQFF.

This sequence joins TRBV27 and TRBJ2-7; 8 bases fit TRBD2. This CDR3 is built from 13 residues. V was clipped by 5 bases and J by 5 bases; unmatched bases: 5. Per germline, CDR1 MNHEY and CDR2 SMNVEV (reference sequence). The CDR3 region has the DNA TGTGCCAGCAGTCCGAGCGGGAGCCACGAGCAGTACTTC. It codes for CASSPSGSHEQYF.

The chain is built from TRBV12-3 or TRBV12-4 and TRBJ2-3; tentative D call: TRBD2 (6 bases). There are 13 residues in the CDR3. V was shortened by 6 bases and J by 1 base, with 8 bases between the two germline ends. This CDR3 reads CASRTRGTDTQYF. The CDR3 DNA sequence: TGTGCCAGCAGGACTAGGGGCACAGATACGCAGTATTTT.

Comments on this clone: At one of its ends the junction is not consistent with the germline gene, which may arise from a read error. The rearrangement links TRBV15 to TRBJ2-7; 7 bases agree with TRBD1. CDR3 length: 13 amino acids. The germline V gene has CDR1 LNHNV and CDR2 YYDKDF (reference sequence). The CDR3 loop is CSTRQGEEVRQYF. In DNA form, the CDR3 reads TGTTCCACCCGGCAGGGGGAAGAGGTTCGGCAGTACTTC.

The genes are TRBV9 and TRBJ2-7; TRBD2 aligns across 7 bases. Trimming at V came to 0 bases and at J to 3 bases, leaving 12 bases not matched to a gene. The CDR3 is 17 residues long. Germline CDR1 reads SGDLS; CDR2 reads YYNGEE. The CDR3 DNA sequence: TGTGCCAGCAGCGTAGAAGAGAGAGCGGGACTTTTCTACGAGCAGTACTTC. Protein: CASSVEERAGLFYEQYF. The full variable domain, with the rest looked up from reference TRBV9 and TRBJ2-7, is DSGVTQTPKHLITATGQRVTLRCSPRSGDLSVYWYQQSLDQGLQFLIQYYNGEERAKGNILERFSAQQFPDLHSELNLSSLELGDSALYFCASSVEERAGLFYEQYFGPGTRLTVT.

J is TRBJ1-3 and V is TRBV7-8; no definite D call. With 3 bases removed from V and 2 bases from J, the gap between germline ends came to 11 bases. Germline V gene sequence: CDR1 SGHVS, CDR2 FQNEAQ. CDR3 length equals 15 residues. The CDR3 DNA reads TGTGCCAGCAGCTTGTCGGGAGCCGCTGGAAACACCATATATTTT. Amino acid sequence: CASSLSGAAGNTIYF.

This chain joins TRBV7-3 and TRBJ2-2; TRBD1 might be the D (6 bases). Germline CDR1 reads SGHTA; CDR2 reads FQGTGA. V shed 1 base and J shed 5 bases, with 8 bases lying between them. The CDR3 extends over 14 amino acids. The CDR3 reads CASSLKGTTGELFF. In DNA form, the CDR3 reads TGTGCCAGCAGCTTAAAGGGGACAACCGGGGAGCTGTTTTTT.

The CDR3 region is CAWSVQEHTIYF. CDR3 DNA: TGTGCCTGGAGTGTACAGGAGCACACCATATATTTT. J is TRBJ1-3 and V is TRBV30; D possibly corresponds to TRBD1 (5 bases). Trimming took off 0 bases at V and 8 bases at J, with 8 bases between the two ends. This CDR3 comprises 12 residues. Germline-derived CDR1 and CDR2 are GTSNPN and SVGIG (reference sequence).

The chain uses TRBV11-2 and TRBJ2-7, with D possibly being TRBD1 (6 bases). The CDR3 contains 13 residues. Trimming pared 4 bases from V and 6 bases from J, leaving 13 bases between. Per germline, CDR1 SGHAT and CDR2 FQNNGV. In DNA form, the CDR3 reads TGTGCCAGCAGCTCGGTACAGGGATCCGAGCAGTACTTC. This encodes CASSSVQGSEQYF.

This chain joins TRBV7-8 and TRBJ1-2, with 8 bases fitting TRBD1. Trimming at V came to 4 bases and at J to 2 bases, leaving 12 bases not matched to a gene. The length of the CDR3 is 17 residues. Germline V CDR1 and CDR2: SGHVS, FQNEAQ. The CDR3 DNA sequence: TGTGCCAGCAGCTCGCGGACAGGGAGCAGCCTAAACTATGGCTACACCTTC. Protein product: CASSSRTGSSLNYGYTF.

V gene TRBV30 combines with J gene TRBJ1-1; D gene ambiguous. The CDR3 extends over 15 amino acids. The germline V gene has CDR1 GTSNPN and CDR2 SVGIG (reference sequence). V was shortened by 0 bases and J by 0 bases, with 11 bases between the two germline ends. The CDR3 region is CAWSVDWQLNTEAFF. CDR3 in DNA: TGTGCCTGGAGTGTAGATTGGCAGTTGAACACTGAAGCTTTCTTT.

The CDR3 protein is CSAVVGGLNTGELFF. The CDR3 DNA is TGCAGCGCTGTAGTTGGGGGACTAAACACCGGGGAGCTGTTTTTT. V and J are TRBV29-1 and TRBJ2-2; 7 bases match TRBD2. V lost 7 bases, J lost 2 bases, and 10 bases stayed unmatched. The CDR3 has 15 residues. Per the germline V gene, CDR1 is SQVTM and CDR2 is ANQGSEA.

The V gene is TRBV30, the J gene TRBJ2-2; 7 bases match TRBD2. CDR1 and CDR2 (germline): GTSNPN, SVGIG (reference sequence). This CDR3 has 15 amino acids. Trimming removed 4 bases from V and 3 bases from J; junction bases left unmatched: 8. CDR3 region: CAWNRLARDTGELFF. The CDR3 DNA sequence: TGTGCCTGGAACAGACTAGCCCGAGACACCGGGGAGCTGTTTTTT.

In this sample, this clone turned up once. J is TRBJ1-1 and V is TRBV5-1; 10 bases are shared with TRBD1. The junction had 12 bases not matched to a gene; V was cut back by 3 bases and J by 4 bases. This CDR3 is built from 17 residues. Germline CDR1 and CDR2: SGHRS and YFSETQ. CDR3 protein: CASSWGATTGGITEAFF. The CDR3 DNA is TGCGCCAGCAGCTGGGGGGCAACGACAGGGGGCATCACTGAAGCTTTCTTT.

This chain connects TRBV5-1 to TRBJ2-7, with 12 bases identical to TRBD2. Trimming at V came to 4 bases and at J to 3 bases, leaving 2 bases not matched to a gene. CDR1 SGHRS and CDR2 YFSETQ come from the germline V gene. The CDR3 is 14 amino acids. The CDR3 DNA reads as TGCGCCAGCAGCCCGGGACTAGCGGGCTACGAGCAGTACTTC. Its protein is CASSPGLAGYEQYF.

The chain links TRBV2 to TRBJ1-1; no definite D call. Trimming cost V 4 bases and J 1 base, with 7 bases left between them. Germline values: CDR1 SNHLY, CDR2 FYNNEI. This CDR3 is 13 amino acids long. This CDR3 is CASSGDTNTEAFF. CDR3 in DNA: TGTGCCAGCAGTGGCGACACGAACACTGAAGCTTTCTTT.

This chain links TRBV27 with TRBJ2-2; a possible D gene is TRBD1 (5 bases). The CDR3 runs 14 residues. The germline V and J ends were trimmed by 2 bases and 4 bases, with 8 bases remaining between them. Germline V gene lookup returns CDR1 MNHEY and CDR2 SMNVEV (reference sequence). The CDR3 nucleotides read TGTGCCAGCAGTTTAGGGGCGTCCACCGGGGAGCTGTTTTTT. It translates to CASSLGASTGELFF.